The 32 T cell receptor beta chains given below trace back to one sample, sequenced in a study of blood T cell repertoires in COVID-19. TCRdb's copy holds only in-frame clones and misses some; the assay was immunoSEQ multiplex PCR. The table has 250,000 or so clones, roughly 82% seen once. Sequences were obtained from peripheral blood. Receptor source: an elderly man with acute or convalescent COVID-19.

The rearrangement uses TRBV7-9 and TRBJ1-6; TRBD1 matches 7 bases. V dropped 4 bases and J dropped 9; count of bases not matched to a gene: 3. The CDR3 has 13 amino acids. CDR1 and CDR2 from the germline V gene are SEHNR and FQNEAQ (reference sequence). This chain's CDR3 is CASSSQGGSPLHF. In DNA, the CDR3 is TGTGCCAGCAGCTCGCAGGGGGGTTCACCCCTCCACTTT.

Here the CDR3 reads CASSYGDREHEKLFF. In nucleotides, the CDR3 is TGTGCCAGCAGTTACGGGGACAGGGAGCACGAAAAACTGTTTTTT. This chain joins TRBV6-6 and TRBJ1-4; 9 bases agree with TRBD1. The CDR3 contains 15 residues. CDR1 is MNHNY, CDR2 SVGAGI, per germline (reference sequence). With 2 bases clipped from V and 8 bases from J, the junction kept 6 bases outside the gene matches.

The genes are TRBV19 and TRBJ1-5, with a possible D match to TRBD1 (6 bases). V was cut by 6 bases and J by 4 bases, with 13 bases left in between. CDR1 is LNHDA, CDR2 SQIVND, per germline (reference sequence). This CDR3 has 14 residues. The DNA of the CDR3 is TGTGCCAGTAGGGAGACAGGTCTTAATCAGCCCCAGCATTTT. Its translation: CASRETGLNQPQHF.

This clone was seen just once. This sequence joins TRBV18 and TRBJ1-6; D might be TRBD1 (6 bases). Germline CDR1 and CDR2: KGHSH and LQKENI. V lost 2 bases and J lost 10, with 9 bases in between. The CDR3 loop spans 13 amino acids. CDR3 DNA: TGTGCCAGCTCACCAAACAGGGACTCACCCCTCCACTTT. This sequence encodes CASSPNRDSPLHF.

J is TRBJ1-6 and V is TRBV3-1 (or the pseudogene TRBV3-2); tentatively, D is TRBD1 (5 bases). Germline values: CDR1 LGHDT, CDR2 YNNKEL (reference sequence). V was cut by 1 base and J by 8 bases, with 9 bases left in between. The CDR3 spans 14 residues. CDR3 region: CASSQVVGHSPLHF. In DNA, the CDR3 is TGTGCCAGCAGCCAAGTGGTGGGGCATTCACCCCTCCACTTT.

The chain carries TRBV11-2 and TRBJ2-3, with 9 bases fitting TRBD2. The V gene's germline CDR1 is SGHAT and CDR2 FQNNGV. The CDR3 sequence is 16 residues long. Losses at the gene ends were 1 base for V and 2 bases for J; bases not matched to a gene: 4. The CDR3 protein is CASSLAAGGLTDTQYF. The CDR3 DNA reads TGTGCCAGCAGCTTAGCGGCGGGGGGGCTCACAGATACGCAGTATTTT.

With regard to this clone: At one end the junction does not follow the germline gene, possibly because of a read error. The genes are TRBV7-7 and TRBJ2-1, with D possibly TRBD1 on 6 matching bases. The CDR3 sequence is 15 residues long. Per the germline V gene, CDR1 is SSHAT and CDR2 is FNYEAQ (reference sequence). This CDR3 is CASSLGASSYNEQFF. DNA of the CDR3: TGTGCTAGCAGTCTGGGGGCTAGCTCCTACAATGAGCAGTTCTTC.

This chain links TRBV20-1 with TRBJ1-5, with D perhaps matching TRBD1 (5 bases). The CDR3 totals 14 residues. With 3 bases removed from V and 4 bases from J, the gap between germline ends came to 13 bases. Germline CDR1 and CDR2: DFQATT and SNEGSKA (reference sequence). This CDR3 reads CSASGRQSNQPQHF. The CDR3 DNA is TGCAGTGCTAGTGGGAGACAGAGTAATCAGCCCCAGCATTTT.

V usage is TRBV28 and J usage is TRBJ1-2; a weak D match, TRBD1 (6 bases). The CDR3 is made up of 13 amino acids. The germline gives CDR1 MDHEN, CDR2 SYDVKM. Trimming left V 6 bases short and J 5 bases short, with 13 bases between. CDR3 loop: CASRPTGLYGYTF. CDR3 bases: TGTGCCAGCAGACCGACAGGACTTTATGGCTACACCTTC.

The J gene is TRBJ1-2, the V gene TRBV5-4, with D tentatively TRBD1 (6 bases). CDR1 and CDR2 (germline): SGHNT, YYREEE (reference sequence). Trimming took off 6 bases at V and 7 bases at J, with 19 bases between the two ends. The CDR3 runs to 14 residues. DNA of the CDR3: TGTGCCAGCACTTATAGGGGGGGCCGGCGTGGCTACACCTTC. This gives the protein CASTYRGGRRGYTF. Together with reference TRBV5-4 and TRBJ1-2, the CDR3 gives the full variable domain: ETGVTQSPTHLIKTRGQQVTLRCSSQSGHNTVSWYQQALGQGPQFIFQYYREEENGRGNFPPRFSGLQFPNYSSELNVNALELDDSALYLCASTYRGGRRGYTFGSGTRLTVV.

This chain links TRBV19 with TRBJ2-7; 8 bases agree with TRBD1. This CDR3 has 15 amino acids. Germline CDR1 reads LNHDA; CDR2 reads SQIVND (reference sequence). V was pared by 6 bases and J by 5 bases, with 12 bases of the junction left unmatched. CDR3 sequence (DNA): TGTGCCAGTAGACCTACCGGGACGACAGGGGACGAGCAGTACTTC. It encodes CASRPTGTTGDEQYF.

In this sample, this clone turned up once. The V and J genes are TRBV18 and TRBJ2-3, with TRBD1 identical over 8 bases. This CDR3 spans 15 amino acids. Germline V gene data show CDR1 as KGHSH and CDR2 as LQKENI. J gave up 2 bases and V 0 bases, and 1 base lay outside the gene matches. The CDR3 region has the DNA TGTGCCAGCTCACCACCGACAGGGGTCACAGATACGCAGTATTTT. Its protein is CASSPPTGVTDTQYF.

The rearrangement joins TRBV24-1 to TRBJ2-5; D unclear. The germline V gene has CDR1 KGHDR and CDR2 SFDVKD. Trimming took 3 bases from V and 1 from J, leaving 8 bases between them. The CDR3 consists of 14 residues. The CDR3 DNA reads TGTGCCACCAGTGATAGACTGACCCAAGAGACCCAGTACTTC. It yields the protein CATSDRLTQETQYF.

This chain connects TRBV3-1 (or the pseudogene TRBV3-2) to TRBJ2-2; TRBD1 might be the D (5 bases). Germline-derived CDR1 and CDR2 are LGHDT and YNNKEL (reference sequence). There are 14 residues in the CDR3. Trimming pared 3 bases from V and 8 bases from J, leaving 13 bases between. CDR3 region: CASSQQGVGGELFF. The CDR3 bases are TGTGCCAGCAGCCAGCAGGGTGTTGGGGGGGAGCTGTTTTTT.

This chain uses TRBV15 with TRBJ2-7; D call uncertain. Trimming removed 2 bases from V and 2 bases from J, with 10 bases in between. This CDR3 spans 14 amino acids. The germline V gene has CDR1 LNHNV and CDR2 YYDKDF (reference sequence). The CDR3 DNA is TGTGCCACCAGCAGACGGGTTAGCACCTACGAGCAGTACTTC. Amino acid sequence: CATSRRVSTYEQYF.

The CDR3 is CASRWVENSPLHF. Here the CDR3 DNA reads TGTGCCAGCAGGTGGGTGGAGAATTCACCCCTCCACTTT. The chain has TRBV7-9 and TRBJ1-6; D remains unclear. Trimming pared 6 bases from V and 7 bases from J, leaving 10 bases between. The CDR3 runs to 13 residues. Per germline, CDR1 SEHNR and CDR2 FQNEAQ (reference sequence). Full variable domain (remainder filled in from reference TRBV7-9 and TRBJ1-6): DTGVSQNPRHKITKRGQNVTFRCDPISEHNRLYWYRQTLGQGPEFLTYFQNEAQLEKSRLLSDRFSAERPKGSFSTLEIQRTEQGDSAMYLCASRWVENSPLHFGNGTRLTVT.

The chain employs TRBV3-1 (or the pseudogene TRBV3-2) and TRBJ1-5; D ambiguous. The CDR3 consists of 13 residues. Trimming removed 4 bases at V and 7 bases at J, with 11 bases between. Germline V lookup: CDR1 LGHDT, CDR2 YNNKEL (reference sequence). CDR3 DNA sequence: TGTGCCAGCAGCCCATCCAGCAGGCAGCCCCAGCATTTT. Residues: CASSPSSRQPQHF.

This chain uses TRBV6-5 with TRBJ1-5; 7 nucleotides align to TRBD1. CDR3 size: 16 residues. J lost 4 bases, V lost 4 bases, and 10 bases had no gene match. From germline, CDR1 is MNHEY and CDR2 SVGAGI. This chain's CDR3 is CASSSLAQGFNQPQHF. CDR3 bases: TGTGCCAGCAGTTCTCTTGCACAGGGGTTTAATCAGCCCCAGCATTTT.

This clone was counted a few times. The chain is built from TRBV5-4 and TRBJ1-5; the match to TRBD1 covers 9 bases. Germline CDR1 and CDR2: SGHNT and YYREEE (reference sequence). With 4 bases clipped from V and 4 bases from J, the junction kept 6 bases outside the gene matches. The CDR3 covers 15 residues. The CDR3 coding sequence is TGTGCCAGCAGCCTGGACAGGGGAGGAAATCAGCCCCAGCATTTT. Its protein is CASSLDRGGNQPQHF.

V usage is TRBV19 and J usage is TRBJ1-1; D might be TRBD1 (5 bases). The V gene lost 5 bases and the J gene lost 4 bases, with 8 bases spanning the gap. The germline gives CDR1 LNHDA, CDR2 SQIVND (reference sequence). The CDR3 runs 12 residues. The CDR3 reads CASSPQGTEAFF. CDR3 in DNA: TGTGCCAGTAGTCCCCAGGGCACTGAAGCTTTCTTT.

The rearrangement joins TRBV4-1 to TRBJ2-5; D unresolved. The length of the CDR3 is 13 residues. CDR1 MGHRA and CDR2 YSYEKL come from the germline V gene. With 1 base removed from V and 5 bases from J, the gap between germline ends came to 8 bases. CDR3 coding DNA: TGCGCCAGCAGCCAAGGCACTCGGGAGACCCAGTACTTC. It translates to CASSQGTRETQYF.

This chain joins TRBV7-3 and TRBJ2-1, with D possibly being TRBD2 (5 bases). The V and J ends lost 5 bases and 6 bases respectively, with 20 bases between them. This CDR3 contains 16 residues. Germline V gene sequence: CDR1 SGHTA, CDR2 FQGTGA. The CDR3 region is CASSAWALAALNEQFF. DNA for the CDR3: TGTGCCAGCAGCGCCTGGGCCCTAGCTGCGCTCAATGAGCAGTTCTTC.

This chain joins TRBV29-1 and TRBJ1-2; D is ambiguous. CDR3 length equals 11 residues. Trimming took off 6 bases at V and 6 bases at J, with 11 bases between the two ends. CDR1 SQVTM and CDR2 ANQGSEA come from the germline V gene. The CDR3 DNA sequence: TGCAGCGTCAGGAACAGCAATGGCTACACCTTC. This codes for CSVRNSNGYTF.

This clone was counted a single time. This sequence joins TRBV9 and TRBJ2-2; D might be TRBD1 (6 bases). The CDR3 has 15 amino acids. Between the trimmed V and J ends, which lost 0 bases and 5 bases, there was a span of 11 bases. Looked up from germline, CDR1 is SGDLS and CDR2 is YYNGEE. In DNA, the CDR3 is TGTGCCAGCAGCGTAGAAGGGGGTTTTACCGGGGAGCTGTTTTTT. Its protein is CASSVEGGFTGELFF. The full variable domain, in which reference TRBV9 and TRBJ2-2 provide the parts outside the CDR3, is DSGVTQTPKHLITATGQRVTLRCSPRSGDLSVYWYQQSLDQGLQFLIQYYNGEERAKGNILERFSAQQFPDLHSELNLSSLELGDSALYFCASSVEGGFTGELFFGEGSRLTVL.

This clone appeared a few times. This chain connects TRBV9 to TRBJ1-1; D gene unclear. The V and J ends lost 5 bases and 7 bases respectively, with 15 bases between them. The CDR3 spans 13 residues. Per germline, CDR1 SGDLS and CDR2 YYNGEE. The CDR3: CASSLGGKNEAFF. CDR3 nucleotide sequence: TGTGCCAGCAGTCTCGGAGGGAAGAATGAAGCTTTCTTT.

The rearrangement links TRBV6-5 to TRBJ1-2; D gene ambiguous. CDR3 length: 12 residues. The germline V and J ends were trimmed by 8 bases and 4 bases, with 11 bases remaining between them. Germline values: CDR1 MNHEY, CDR2 SVGAGI. CDR3 coding DNA: TGTGCCAGCCGGGGAAAGGGCTATGGCTACACCTTC. It yields the protein CASRGKGYGYTF.

The genes are TRBV5-1 and TRBJ1-1; the D gene is possibly TRBD1 (5 bases). Germline loops: CDR1 SGHRS, CDR2 YFSETQ. The V and J ends lost 1 base and 1 base respectively, with 8 bases between them. The CDR3 is made up of 14 amino acids. This CDR3 is CASSLTGSNTEAFF. The CDR3 nucleotides read TGCGCCAGCAGCTTGACAGGATCGAACACTGAAGCTTTCTTT.

This clone was recorded only once. The chain joins TRBV24-1 to TRBJ2-5; TRBD1 is a possible D gene (6 bases). The CDR3 has 15 amino acids. In germline, CDR1 is KGHDR, CDR2 SFDVKD. Trimming took off 4 bases at V and 1 base at J, with 12 bases between the two ends. The CDR3 bases are TGTGCCACCAGTGACCCCGGACAGACCCAAGAGACCCAGTACTTC. It translates to CATSDPGQTQETQYF.

V usage is TRBV19 and J usage is TRBJ2-3, with D possibly TRBD2 on 6 matching bases. V lost 3 bases and J lost 2, with 18 bases in between. The CDR3 runs to 17 residues. Germline CDR1 LNHDA, CDR2 SQIVND (reference sequence). In DNA, the CDR3 is TGTGCCAGTAGTATGGGGAGGAGAACTAGCTTCACAGATACGCAGTATTTT. Translating it yields CASSMGRRTSFTDTQYF.

The chain is built from TRBV24-1 and TRBJ1-5; D unclear. The V and J ends lost 5 bases and 4 bases respectively, with 14 bases between them. CDR3 size: 15 residues. Per germline, CDR1 KGHDR and CDR2 SFDVKD. The CDR3 sequence: CATSGGRRANQPQHF. DNA for the CDR3: TGTGCCACCAGTGGTGGGCGGAGGGCAAATCAGCCCCAGCATTTT.

The chain carries TRBV11-2 and TRBJ1-4, with TRBD1 identical over 10 bases. Unmatched junction bases numbered 12, after V lost 4 bases and J lost 7 bases. From germline, CDR1 is SGHAT and CDR2 FQNNGV. The CDR3 is made up of 17 amino acids. In DNA form, the CDR3 reads TGTGCCAGCAGCTCCGGGACAGGGGTGGAATTTATTGAAAAACTGTTTTTT. Translated: CASSSGTGVEFIEKLFF.

This rearrangement joins TRBV7-9 to TRBJ1-1, with no clear D. CDR3 length equals 14 residues. Trimming took 5 bases from V and 0 from J, leaving 10 bases between them. Looked up from germline, CDR1 is SEHNR and CDR2 is FQNEAQ (reference sequence). CDR3: CASSDTSMNTEAFF. The DNA for the CDR3 is TGTGCCAGCAGCGACACATCCATGAACACTGAAGCTTTCTTT. The entire variable domain, with the rest obtained from reference TRBV7-9 and TRBJ1-1, is as follows: DTGVSQNPRHKITKRGQNVTFRCDPISEHNRLYWYRQTLGQGPEFLTYFQNEAQLEKSRLLSDRFSAERPKGSFSTLEIQRTEQGDSAMYLCASSDTSMNTEAFFGQGTRLTVV.